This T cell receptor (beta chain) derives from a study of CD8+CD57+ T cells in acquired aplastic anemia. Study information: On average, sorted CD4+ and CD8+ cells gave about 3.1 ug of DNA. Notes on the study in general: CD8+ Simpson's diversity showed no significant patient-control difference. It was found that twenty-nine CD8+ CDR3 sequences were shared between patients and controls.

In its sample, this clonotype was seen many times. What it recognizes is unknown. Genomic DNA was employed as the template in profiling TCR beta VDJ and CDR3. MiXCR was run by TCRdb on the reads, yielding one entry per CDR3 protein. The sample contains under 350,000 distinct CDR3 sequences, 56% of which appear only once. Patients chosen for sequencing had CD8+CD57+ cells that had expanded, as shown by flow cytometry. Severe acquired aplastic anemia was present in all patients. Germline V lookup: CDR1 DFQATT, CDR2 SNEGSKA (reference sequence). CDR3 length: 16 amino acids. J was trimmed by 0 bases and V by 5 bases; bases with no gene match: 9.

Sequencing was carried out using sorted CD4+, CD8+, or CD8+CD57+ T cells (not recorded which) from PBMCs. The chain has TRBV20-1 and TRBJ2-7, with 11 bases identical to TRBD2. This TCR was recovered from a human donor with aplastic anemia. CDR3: CSAAGTSGSRSYEQYF. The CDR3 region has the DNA TGCAGTGCTGCCGGGACTAGCGGATCCCGCTCCTACGAGCAGTACTTC.